Below, 20 T cell receptor beta chains from the same sample are listed, as sequenced in a study of graft-versus-host responses after intestinal transplantation. Method: immunoSEQ multiplex PCR; TCRdb's copy keeps in-frame clones and lacks some. In the table there are 35,000 to 45,000 clones, approximately 94% of which are singletons. No antigens are known for them. Sample: unstimulated CD4+ T cells sorted from spleen or lymph node cells, taken before transplant. The receptors originated from a human donor who was the organ donor for an intestinal transplant.

The chain joins TRBV7-2 to TRBJ1-2; no clear D gene. The germline gives CDR1 SGHTA, CDR2 FQGNSA. Trimming cost V 3 bases and J 1 base, with 3 bases left between them. The CDR3 is made up of 12 amino acids. In nucleotides, the CDR3 is TGTGCCAGCAGCTTCAATAACTATGGCTACACCTTC. Its protein product is CASSFNNYGYTF.

Here the CDR3 reads CAWSPGLFGETQYF. As DNA, the CDR3 is TGTGCCTGGAGCCCGGGACTATTCGGAGAGACCCAGTACTTC. This sequence joins TRBV30 and TRBJ2-5, with TRBD2 matching 7 bases. CDR1 and CDR2 from the germline V gene are GTSNPN and SVGIG (reference sequence). The J segment lost 4 bases and the V segment lost 3 bases, leaving 8 bases of the junction unmatched. The CDR3 runs 14 residues.

The J gene is TRBJ1-1, the V gene TRBV30; TRBD1 is a possible D gene (5 bases). The germline V gene encodes CDR1 GTSNPN and CDR2 SVGIG (reference sequence). CDR3 length: 14 residues. The V end was cut by 3 bases, the J end by 1 base, with 12 bases between. The CDR3 DNA follows: TGTGCCTGGAGGGGACGTATTTCGAACACTGAAGCTTTCTTT. This sequence encodes CAWRGRISNTEAFF.

This chain uses TRBV7-2 with TRBJ1-5; TRBD1 agrees at 11 bases. The length of the CDR3 is 15 residues. V lost 5 bases, J lost 5 bases, and 5 bases stayed unmatched. Germline V gives CDR1 SGHTA, CDR2 FQGNSA. In DNA form, the CDR3 reads TGTGCCAGCAGCGGGGGGACAGGGGGGGATCAGCCCCAGCATTTT. Protein sequence: CASSGGTGGDQPQHF.

This sequence joins TRBV18 and TRBJ1-6; 11 nucleotides align to TRBD1. The CDR3 consists of 15 residues. Germline CDR1 reads KGHSH; CDR2 reads LQKENI. V shed 1 base, J shed 7 bases, and the junction held 0 bases outside the gene matches. The DNA of the CDR3 is TGTGCCAGCTCACCACGGACAGGGGGCAATTCACCCCTCCACTTT. This translates into CASSPRTGGNSPLHF.

CDR3 DNA: TGTGCCGTACTCGTGAGGGGGTGGGCTGGGGATACGCAGTATTTT. Protein sequence: CAVLVRGWAGDTQYF. The chain recombines TRBV30 with TRBJ2-3; TRBD1 might be the D (6 bases). V lost 8 bases, J lost 6 bases, and 24 bases lay in between. The CDR3 is 15 amino acids. CDR1 is GTSNPN and CDR2 is SVGIG in the germline V gene (reference sequence).

The chain couples TRBV30 to TRBJ1-1, with D maybe TRBD1 (6 bases). The CDR3 is 13 residues long. The ends were cut back, 4 bases at V and 5 bases at J, with 14 bases in the middle. Germline values: CDR1 GTSNPN, CDR2 SVGIG (reference sequence). CDR3 nucleotides: TGTGCCTGGAATACGGGGGGCTGGACTGAAGCTTTCTTT. Translation: CAWNTGGWTEAFF.

The chain uses TRBV7-9 and TRBJ1-4; 9 nucleotides match TRBD1. The length of the CDR3 is 15 residues. Germline trimming cut 4 bases from V and 9 bases from J; bases unmatched to any gene: 9. Looked up from germline, CDR1 is SEHNR and CDR2 is FQNEAQ (reference sequence). The CDR3 region has the DNA TGTGCCAGCAGCTCTTACCGGGACAGGGTTCAAAAACTGTTTTTT. It specifies CASSSYRDRVQKLFF.

The chain carries TRBV27 and TRBJ1-1; D gene uncertain. This CDR3 has 13 residues. The V gene lost 6 bases and the J gene lost 3 bases, with 11 bases spanning the gap. CDR1 and CDR2 from the germline V gene are MNHEY and SMNVEV (reference sequence). CDR3 loop: CASSSHRYTEAFF. The DNA for the CDR3 is TGTGCCAGCAGCTCCCATCGGTACACTGAAGCTTTCTTT.

This clone was observed a few times. This chain joins TRBV4-3 and TRBJ2-2; D gene unclear. The germline V and J ends were trimmed by 5 bases and 7 bases, with 11 bases remaining between them. This CDR3 is built from 13 residues. CDR1 and CDR2 from the germline V gene are LGHNA and YSLEER. The DNA for the CDR3 is TGCGCCAGCAGCAAAGGGAACCGCGGGGAGCTGTTTTTT. This translates into CASSKGNRGELFF.

CDR3 nucleotide sequence: TGTGCCAGCAGCTTAGATCACTGGACCACGGAGGCTTTCTTT. Translation gives CASSLDHWTTEAFF. This rearrangement joins TRBV11-3 to TRBJ1-1; D ambiguous. Germline-derived CDR1 and CDR2 are SGHNT and YENEEA. The CDR3 is 14 amino acids. V lost 0 bases, J lost 11 bases, and 16 bases lay in between.

This chain's CDR3 is CAWRWRARGPQNTEAFF. In DNA, the CDR3 is TGTGCCTGGAGATGGCGGGCCAGGGGACCGCAGAACACTGAAGCTTTCTTT. This chain joins TRBV30 and TRBJ1-1, with D possibly being TRBD1 (6 bases). Germline V gene sequence: CDR1 GTSNPN, CDR2 SVGIG (reference sequence). Trimming took 3 bases from V and 1 from J, leaving 21 bases between them. CDR3 length equals 17 residues.

The chain joins TRBV7-2 to TRBJ2-3; D is perhaps TRBD2 (7 bases). V shed 0 bases and J shed 2 bases, with 12 bases lying between them. CDR3 length equals 16 residues. Per germline, CDR1 SGHTA and CDR2 FQGNSA. CDR3 in DNA: TGTGCCAGCAGCTTAGCGGGGGGGCCTCACACAGATACGCAGTATTTT. This codes for CASSLAGGPHTDTQYF.

The V gene is TRBV9, the J gene TRBJ2-2, with 8 positions matching TRBD1. The germline CDR1 and CDR2 sequences are SGDLS and YYNGEE. V gave up 3 bases and J gave up 5 bases; unmatched junction bases: 0. This CDR3 has 13 amino acids. CDR3 sequence: CASSGQGTGELFF. Written as DNA, the CDR3 is TGTGCCAGCAGCGGACAGGGGACCGGGGAGCTGTTTTTT.

This chain connects TRBV9 to TRBJ1-6; TRBD1 is a possible D gene (5 bases). The CDR3 has 15 amino acids. V dropped 4 bases and J dropped 8 bases, with 16 bases sitting between them. Germline lookup yields CDR1 SGDLS and CDR2 YYNGEE. The chain's CDR3 is CASSPNPRGDSPLHF. For the CDR3, the DNA is TGTGCCAGCAGCCCTAACCCAAGGGGCGATTCACCCCTCCACTTT.

The rearrangement links TRBV6-5 to TRBJ1-2; D is perhaps TRBD1 (5 bases). The CDR3 extends over 16 amino acids. Germline V gene data show CDR1 as MNHEY and CDR2 as SVGAGI. Between the trimmed V and J ends, which lost 0 bases and 5 bases, there was a span of 16 bases. CDR3 protein: CASSYSSRAGYYGYTF. CDR3 DNA: TGTGCCAGCAGTTACTCGAGCCGGGCAGGGTATTATGGCTACACCTTC.

V gene TRBV5-1 combines with J gene TRBJ1-1, with no clear D. Germline values: CDR1 SGHRS, CDR2 YFSETQ. This CDR3 comprises 11 residues. Trimming cost V 4 bases and J 3 bases, with 4 bases left between them. CDR3 sequence (DNA): TGCGCCAGCAGCGCCGACACTGAAGCTTTCTTT. Amino acid sequence: CASSADTEAFF.

The chain uses TRBV7-2 and TRBJ2-2; D remains ambiguous. This CDR3 has 14 residues. V gave up 2 bases and J gave up 3 bases, with 7 bases separating them. The germline gives CDR1 SGHTA, CDR2 FQGNSA. The CDR3 is CASSLSPYTGELFF. DNA for the CDR3: TGTGCCAGCAGCTTAAGTCCCTACACCGGGGAGCTGTTTTTT.

The chain combines TRBV6-6 with TRBJ1-2, with D possibly being TRBD1 (6 bases). CDR3 length equals 13 residues. Germline V gives CDR1 MNHNY, CDR2 SVGAGI (reference sequence). Trimming removed 4 bases at V and 6 bases at J, with 12 bases between. CDR3 coding DNA: TGTGCCAGCAGTTTCAGGGGTCGTAATGGCTACACCTTC. Protein: CASSFRGRNGYTF.

This chain joins TRBV28 and TRBJ2-1; D is unclear. V was shortened by 7 bases and J by 0 bases, with 16 bases between the two germline ends. CDR3 length: 16 amino acids. Germline values: CDR1 MDHEN, CDR2 SYDVKM. CDR3 sequence reads: CASIKTSPSSYNEQFF. In nucleotides, the CDR3 is TGTGCCAGCATTAAAACGTCCCCTAGCTCCTACAATGAGCAGTTCTTC.